This T cell receptor beta chain was retrieved from a study of T cells in Graves' hyperthyroidism and ophthalmopathy. The CDR3 length is 15 residues. CDR1 is MNHEY, CDR2 SVGAGI, per germline. The V segment lost 4 bases and the J segment 3 bases; nucleotides outside the gene matches: 8. This clonotype was observed at least ten times. Its specificity is unknown. Study-wide findings and caveats: Most clonotypes expanded in the thyroid (above 0.001) were also present in blood. The model forecast ophthalmopathy, anticipating it by a median around 6.5 months before onset.

From RNA transcripts, TCR beta CDR3 regions were amplified. In the first-round RT-PCR of the TCR CDR3, the HTBI primer set was used. Using its own MiXCR run on the multiplex PCR reads, TCRdb lists one record per CDR3 protein. The sample includes under 400,000 distinct CDR3 sequences, around 18% seen only once; the top ten take about a sixth. The genes are TRBV6-5 and TRBJ2-7; 8 positions agree with TRBD2. This TCR derives from a woman aged 40 to 49 with Graves' ophthalmopathy. The sample consisted of blood. Here the CDR3 DNA reads TGTGCCAGCAGTTCGGGAGGGAATATTGTCTACGAGCAGTACTTC. Translation: CASSSGGNIVYEQYF.